This entry lists 32 T cell receptor beta chains sequenced from one sample in a study of shared clonotypes between healthy human individuals. Assay used: immunoSEQ multiplex PCR; TCRdb lists only in-frame clones, some missing. The repertoire holds 2 million to 2.5 million clones, with roughly 90% as singletons. Sequences were obtained from naive CD4+ T cells from PBMCs. Regarding subset: CD45RA+ positively selected. All receptors come from a man aged 18 to 29 in good health. Some clones in this sample may be carry-over from other donors' samples.

J is TRBJ2-2 and V is TRBV5-1; D gene uncertain. Germline CDR1 and CDR2: SGHRS and YFSETQ. Trimming stripped 3 bases from V and 0 bases from J, with 6 bases between. This CDR3 is built from 14 residues. The CDR3 is CASSSDPNTGELFF. The DNA of the CDR3 is TGCGCCAGCAGCTCAGACCCGAACACCGGGGAGCTGTTTTTT.

The V gene is TRBV18, the J gene TRBJ2-1, with 8 bases identical to TRBD2. CDR1 KGHSH and CDR2 LQKENI come from the germline V gene. The V segment lost 3 bases and the J segment 3 bases; nucleotides outside the gene matches: 7. The CDR3 runs 16 residues. CDR3 DNA sequence: TGTGCCAGCTCACCCCCCGGGAGGGCCAGCTACAATGAGCAGTTCTTC. Protein product: CASSPPGRASYNEQFF.

The chain recombines TRBV21-1 with TRBJ1-1. TRBV21-1 is a pseudogene. This CDR3 region has 18 residues. As DNA, the CDR3 is TGTGCCAGCAGCGTCAAAGGTTACGGGTTTTGGGGGGACACTGAAGCTTTCTTT. This translates into CASSVKGYGFWGDTEAFF.

This clone appeared a few times. This chain links TRBV10-1 with TRBJ2-1, with TRBD2 identical over 8 bases. With V trimmed by 6 bases and J by 8 bases, 12 bases remained unmatched. Germline CDR1 is WNHNN and CDR2 is SYGVQD (reference sequence). CDR3 size: 15 residues. CDR3 residues: CASRKREYRGDEQFF. CDR3 nucleotides: TGCGCCAGCAGGAAGCGGGAGTACCGGGGGGATGAGCAGTTCTTC.

CDR3 region: CASSYSTGLGGNEQFF. CDR3 bases: TGTGCCAGCAGCTACTCCACAGGTTTAGGGGGGAATGAGCAGTTCTTC. The chain has TRBV5-5 and TRBJ2-1; D may be TRBD1 or TRBD2 (6 bases each). V was cut by 3 bases and J by 7 bases, with 20 bases left in between. CDR1 and CDR2 (germline): SGHKS, YYEKEE (reference sequence). CDR3 length: 16 amino acids. The full variable domain, rest sourced from reference TRBV5-5 and TRBJ2-1, is DAGVTQSPTHLIKTRGQQVTLRCSPISGHKSVSWYQQVLGQGPQFIFQYYEKEERGRGNFPDRFSARQFPNYSSELNVNALLLGDSALYLCASSYSTGLGGNEQFFGPGTRLTVL.

A single count supports this clone. The genes are TRBV10-3 and TRBJ1-1, with TRBD1 matching 7 bases. This CDR3 comprises 15 residues. J lost 4 bases, V lost 6 bases, and 11 bases had no gene match. The germline CDR1 and CDR2 sequences are ENHRY and SYGVKD. The DNA of the CDR3 is TGTGCCATCAGGACCACAGGGGATGAGGGCACTGAAGCTTTCTTT. Its protein product is CAIRTTGDEGTEAFF.

The V and J genes are TRBV5-1 and TRBJ1-2; TRBD1 matches 8 bases. This CDR3 spans 16 amino acids. Germline assignment: CDR1 SGHRS and CDR2 YFSETQ. Germline trimming cut 4 bases from V and 4 bases from J; bases unmatched to any gene: 12. The CDR3: CASSPLIGQGSYGYTF. DNA of the CDR3: TGCGCCAGCAGCCCCCTTATTGGACAGGGAAGCTATGGCTACACCTTC.

The chain recombines TRBV7-2 with TRBJ2-2, with 8 bases fitting TRBD1. V shed 5 bases, J shed 4 bases, and the junction held 9 bases outside the gene matches. The length of the CDR3 is 16 residues. From germline, CDR1 is SGHTA and CDR2 FQGNSA. The CDR3 spells CASSVRQGPSTGELFF. CDR3 DNA: TGTGCCAGCAGCGTAAGACAGGGGCCTTCCACCGGGGAGCTGTTTTTT.

The V call is TRBV5-6, the J call TRBJ2-7; 7 nucleotides align to TRBD1. The ends lost 4 bases at V and 0 bases at J; junction bases unmatched: 19. This CDR3 spans 19 amino acids. Germline loops: CDR1 SGHDT, CDR2 YYEEEE. The DNA for the CDR3 is TGTGCCAGCAGCCCGACTTGGTTACGGACAGGTGAAATCTCCTACGAGCAGTACTTC. Its translation is CASSPTWLRTGEISYEQYF. Full variable domain (remainder filled in from reference TRBV5-6 and TRBJ2-7): DAGVTQSPTHLIKTRGQQVTLRCSPKSGHDTVSWYQQALGQGPQFIFQYYEEEERQRGNFPDRFSGHQFPNYSSELNVNALLLGDSALYLCASSPTWLRTGEISYEQYFGPGTRLTVT.

Remarks on this clone: This CDR3 is also generated by other DNA sequences in the sample. The chain combines TRBV5-1 with TRBJ1-4, with 7 bases identical to TRBD1. V shed 8 bases, J shed 7 bases, and the junction held 8 bases outside the gene matches. The CDR3 totals 13 residues. Germline CDR1 reads SGHRS; CDR2 reads YFSETQ. This CDR3 is CASSLGGGEKLFF. CDR3 in DNA: TGCGCCAGTTCTCTAGGGGGCGGTGAAAAACTGTTTTTT.

The rearrangement uses TRBV13 and TRBJ2-1; 8 bases are shared with TRBD1. V dropped 5 bases and J dropped 2; count of bases not matched to a gene: 5. The CDR3 length is 15 residues. Germline V gene sequence: CDR1 PRHDT, CDR2 FYEKMQ (reference sequence). Here the CDR3 reads CASSADREPYNEQFF. CDR3 DNA: TGTGCCAGCAGCGCGGACAGGGAACCCTACAATGAGCAGTTCTTC.

This chain links TRBV11-3 with TRBJ2-1, with TRBD1 matching 9 bases. CDR3 length: 15 residues. Per the germline V gene, CDR1 is SGHNT and CDR2 is YENEEA. The junction had 2 bases not matched to a gene; V was cut back by 1 base and J by 4 bases. CDR3 residues: CASSLGDRAYNEQFF. As DNA, the CDR3 is TGTGCCAGCAGCTTAGGGGACAGGGCTTACAATGAGCAGTTCTTC.

V gene TRBV6-1 combines with J gene TRBJ2-6; D unclear. Looked up from germline, CDR1 is MNHNS and CDR2 is SASEGT. The CDR3 is made up of 15 amino acids. Trimming took off 2 bases at V and 0 bases at J, with 5 bases between the two ends. The CDR3 DNA follows: TGTGCCAGCAGTGAAAGCCGCTCTGGGGCCAACGTCCTGACTTTC. As protein: CASSESRSGANVLTF.

To note about this clone: The same CDR3 is also encoded by other DNA sequences in this sample. The chain is built from TRBV29-1 and TRBJ2-7; perhaps TRBD1 as D (6 bases). CDR1 and CDR2 (germline): SQVTM, ANQGSEA. The V end was cut by 6 bases, the J end by 4 bases, with 13 bases between. CDR3 length: 12 residues. CDR3 sequence reads: CSVTGQSYEQYF. As DNA, the CDR3 is TGCAGCGTGACGGGACAATCGTACGAGCAGTACTTC.

This chain uses TRBV9 with TRBJ1-1, with D uncertain. Trimming left V 3 bases short and J 0 bases short, with 6 bases between. The CDR3 is made up of 13 amino acids. Germline V gene data show CDR1 as SGDLS and CDR2 as YYNGEE. The CDR3 spells CASSEGMNTEAFF. CDR3 DNA sequence: TGTGCCAGCAGCGAGGGAATGAACACTGAAGCTTTCTTT.

V gene TRBV7-2 combines with J gene TRBJ2-7; 8 bases are shared with TRBD1. From germline, CDR1 is SGHTA and CDR2 FQGNSA. V gave up 3 bases and J gave up 6 bases; unmatched junction bases: 7. The CDR3 totals 14 residues. The CDR3 coding sequence is TGTGCCAGCAGCTTCAGTCAGGGGGCCCTCGAGCAGTACTTC. Amino acids: CASSFSQGALEQYF. Variable domain in full (rest from reference TRBV7-2 and TRBJ2-7): GAGVSQSPSNKVTEKGKDVELRCDPISGHTALYWYRQSLGQGLEFLIYFQGNSAPDKSGLPSDRFSAERTGGSVSTLTIQRTQQEDSAVYLCASSFSQGALEQYFGPGTRLTVT.

This sequence joins TRBV7-3 and TRBJ2-1; D not resolved. Trimming took 5 bases from V and 5 from J, leaving 13 bases between them. This CDR3 region has 14 residues. CDR1 SGHTA and CDR2 FQGTGA come from the germline V gene. The CDR3 sequence is CASSTKAGHNEQFF. The CDR3 DNA is TGTGCCAGCAGCACTAAGGCAGGCCACAATGAGCAGTTCTTC.

The J gene is TRBJ2-2, the V gene TRBV7-2; TRBD2 agrees at 7 bases. The ends lost 5 bases at V and 4 bases at J; junction bases unmatched: 7. Per the germline V gene, CDR1 is SGHTA and CDR2 is FQGNSA. The CDR3 contains 15 residues. The CDR3 coding sequence is TGTGCCAGCAGCGCCAGCGGGGCCGTCACCGGGGAGCTGTTTTTT. As protein: CASSASGAVTGELFF.

V usage is TRBV7-9 and J usage is TRBJ1-4; no firm D call. The CDR3 totals 13 residues. V was pared by 5 bases and J by 8 bases, with 12 bases between. Germline CDR1 is SEHNR and CDR2 is FQNEAQ (reference sequence). Written as DNA, the CDR3 is TGTGCCAGCAGCCCACGGAGCGCGGAAAAACTGTTTTTT. It specifies CASSPRSAEKLFF.

Regarding this clone: The same CDR3 also results from other DNA sequences found in this sample. J is TRBJ1-2 and V is TRBV5-1, with D unclear. V was clipped by 6 bases and J by 3 bases, with 6 bases between them. Germline CDR1 reads SGHRS; CDR2 reads YFSETQ. This CDR3 contains 11 residues. The DNA of the CDR3 is TGCGCCAGCAAAAGGGACTATGGCTACACCTTC. Protein: CASKRDYGYTF.

This chain links TRBV2 with TRBJ2-5, with D possibly called TRBD1 or TRBD2 (5 bases each). CDR3 size: 14 residues. CDR1 is SNHLY, CDR2 FYNNEI, per germline. Trimming pared 6 bases from V and 2 bases from J, leaving 13 bases between. The CDR3 is CASRGRQYQETQYF. The CDR3 coding sequence is TGTGCCAGCAGGGGGAGACAGTATCAAGAGACCCAGTACTTC.

The V gene is TRBV9, the J gene TRBJ2-1; D is uncertain. The V end lost 1 base, the J end lost 7 bases, and 15 bases lay between the germline ends. The length of the CDR3 is 15 residues. Germline CDR1 reads SGDLS; CDR2 reads YYNGEE. The CDR3 loop reads CASSVTGVLGNEQFF. CDR3 sequence (DNA): TGTGCCAGCAGCGTAACGGGTGTTTTAGGGAATGAGCAGTTCTTC. Full variable domain (remainder filled in from reference TRBV9 and TRBJ2-1): DSGVTQTPKHLITATGQRVTLRCSPRSGDLSVYWYQQSLDQGLQFLIQYYNGEERAKGNILERFSAQQFPDLHSELNLSSLELGDSALYFCASSVTGVLGNEQFFGPGTRLTVL.

This sequence joins TRBV9 and TRBJ2-2; 12 bases line up with TRBD2. Germline V gene sequence: CDR1 SGDLS, CDR2 YYNGEE. This CDR3 region has 16 residues. The V gene end was trimmed by 3 bases and the J gene end by 5 bases; junction bases not matched to a gene: 5. The CDR3 DNA is TGTGCCAGCAGCGGCGGACTAGCGGGGTATACCGGGGAGCTGTTTTTT. Translation: CASSGGLAGYTGELFF.

Notes on this clone: This sample also contains other DNA sequences that code for the same CDR3. V is TRBV27 and J is TRBJ1-1; the match to TRBD1 covers 7 bases. V was pared by 0 bases and J by 1 base, with 2 bases of the junction left unmatched. Looked up from germline, CDR1 is MNHEY and CDR2 is SMNVEV (reference sequence). The CDR3 has 15 residues. CDR3 amino acids: CASSLSGQRNTEAFF. The CDR3 coding sequence is TGTGCCAGCAGTTTATCGGGACAGAGGAACACTGAAGCTTTCTTT.

The chain carries TRBV28 and TRBJ2-4; 7 nucleotides agree with TRBD1. Germline trimming cut 3 bases from V and 3 bases from J; bases unmatched to any gene: 5. CDR1 MDHEN and CDR2 SYDVKM come from the germline V gene. CDR3 length: 15 amino acids. Written as DNA, the CDR3 is TGTGCCAGCAGTTTTATCGGGACAGACAAAAACATTCAGTACTTC. It specifies CASSFIGTDKNIQYF. The complete variable domain, with remaining parts taken from reference TRBV28 and TRBJ2-4, reads DVKVTQSSRYLVKRTGEKVFLECVQDMDHENMFWYRQDPGLGLRLIYFSYDVKMKEKGDIPEGYSVSREKKERFSLILESASTNQTSMYLCASSFIGTDKNIQYFGAGTRLSVL.

This chain uses TRBV18 with TRBJ2-1; TRBD2 aligns across 8 bases. Trimming removed 7 bases from V and 0 bases from J; junction bases left unmatched: 2. This CDR3 region has 14 residues. Germline V CDR1 and CDR2: KGHSH, LQKENI. The CDR3, as DNA: TGTGCCAGCTTAAGCGGGAGCTCCTACAATGAGCAGTTCTTC. Protein sequence: CASLSGSSYNEQFF.

This clone has just one count. The chain carries TRBV19 and TRBJ2-5; the D is unclear. V was trimmed by 3 bases and J by 2 bases, leaving 7 bases between them. Germline V gene sequence: CDR1 LNHDA, CDR2 SQIVND (reference sequence). The CDR3 spans 13 residues. The CDR3: CASSMSGQETQYF. In DNA, the CDR3 is TGTGCCAGTAGTATGAGTGGTCAAGAGACCCAGTACTTC.

The chain combines TRBV7-2 with TRBJ2-7; 11 positions match TRBD1. CDR3 length: 14 residues. From germline, CDR1 is SGHTA and CDR2 FQGNSA. V shed 6 bases, J shed 3 bases, and the junction held 4 bases outside the gene matches. For the CDR3, the DNA is TGTGCCAGCAGGGACAGGGGGCAGGGCTACGAGCAGTACTTC. Amino acid sequence: CASRDRGQGYEQYF.

The chain has TRBV25-1 and TRBJ1-3; maybe TRBD1 (5 bases). This CDR3 is 13 amino acids long. The V gene's germline CDR1 is MGHDK and CDR2 SYGVNS. V was cut by 6 bases and J by 1 base, with 7 bases left in between. CDR3 residues: CASRQVSGNTIYF. CDR3 nucleotide sequence: TGTGCCAGCAGACAGGTATCTGGAAACACCATATATTTT.

The gene calls are TRBV19 and TRBJ2-3; a weak D match, TRBD1 (6 bases). Trimming cost V 7 bases and J 2 bases, with 7 bases left between them. This CDR3 comprises 12 residues. Germline lookup yields CDR1 LNHDA and CDR2 SQIVND (reference sequence). Here the CDR3 DNA reads TGTGCCAGTAAGGGGGACACAGATACGCAGTATTTT. This translates into CASKGDTDTQYF.

The chain couples TRBV14 to TRBJ1-2; D is uncertain. Between the trimmed V and J ends, which lost 0 bases and 4 bases, there was a span of 15 bases. The CDR3 has 16 amino acids. Looked up from germline, CDR1 is SGHDN and CDR2 is FVKESK. The DNA for the CDR3 is TGTGCCAGCAGCCAAGAAGTAGCCTCTTTAGGCTATGGCTACACCTTC. Protein sequence: CASSQEVASLGYGYTF.

This chain connects TRBV7-3 to TRBJ2-3; tentatively, D is TRBD1 or TRBD2 (5 bases each). Trimming shortened V by 3 bases and J by 1 base, and 11 bases separated the two germline ends. CDR3 length equals 15 residues. From germline, CDR1 is SGHTA and CDR2 FQGTGA. The CDR3 sequence: CASSFRGERTDTQYF. The CDR3 DNA follows: TGTGCCAGCAGCTTTCGAGGGGAACGCACAGATACGCAGTATTTT.